This TCR beta chain was sequenced during a study of beta chain features in type 1 diabetes. This clone has a handful of counts. Its antigen is currently unknown. General study points: TCRB CDR3 length was moderately but significantly reduced in all four CD4+ subsets of Type 1 diabetes patients.

Expressed TCRB transcripts were sequenced, since all the RNA that had been isolated was reverse transcribed. Clones were sequenced by immunoSEQ multiplex PCR, and TCRdb holds only the in-frame ones, with some missing. The profile shows some 350,000 clones, about 14% of them singletons. With 0 bases removed from V and 7 bases from J, the gap between germline ends came to 11 bases. The CDR3 has 14 residues. Germline V gene sequence: CDR1 SGDLS, CDR2 YYNGEE. The chain couples TRBV9 to TRBJ2-1, with D possibly matching TRBD1 (6 bases). Material for sequencing was naive CD4+ T cells from blood. The receptor's source is a woman younger than 35 with type 1 diabetes. CDR3 residues: CASSVEGRGNEQFF. CDR3 nucleotide sequence: TGTGCCAGCAGCGTAGAGGGCAGGGGTAATGAGCAGTTCTTC.